What follows are 15 T cell receptor beta chains derived from one specimen sequenced in a study of T cell repertoires in cytomegalovirus infection. TCRdb redid the calling of the reads with MiXCR, one entry per CDR3 protein. The data hold 45,000 to 55,000 distinct CDR3 sequences, with around 21% observed a single time. These receptors are not linked to any known antigen. Source: CD8+ T cells from cultured PBMCs, taken from culture after CMV antigen stimulation. The source is a human donor in good health (CMV status not recorded). Some clones in this sample may be carry-over from other donors' samples.

This clonotype was detected a few times. V and J are TRBV6-6 and TRBJ2-3; D not certain. This CDR3 comprises 14 residues. Germline-derived CDR1 and CDR2 are MNHNY and SVGAGI (reference sequence). V dropped 6 bases and J dropped 2 bases, with 12 bases sitting between them. CDR3 in amino acids: CASRYHPTTDTQYF. For the CDR3, the DNA is TGTGCCAGCAGGTATCACCCAACCACAGATACGCAGTATTTT.

This clonotype was detected ten times or more. The rearrangement uses TRBV28 and TRBJ1-5; D not resolved. Germline V gene sequence: CDR1 MDHEN, CDR2 SYDVKM. The CDR3 is 15 amino acids. Trimming took off 6 bases at V and 0 bases at J, with 12 bases between the two ends. Written as DNA, the CDR3 is TGTGCCAGCAGCCCTCCATGGGGTAGCAATCAGCCCCAGCATTTT. It specifies CASSPPWGSNQPQHF.

V is TRBV27 and J is TRBJ2-2, with D uncertain. There are 12 residues in the CDR3. Germline V lookup: CDR1 MNHEY, CDR2 SMNVEV (reference sequence). V gave up 3 bases and J gave up 8 bases, with 7 bases separating them. CDR3 sequence: CASSFGPGELFF. Written as DNA, the CDR3 is TGTGCCAGCAGTTTTGGTCCGGGGGAGCTGTTTTTT.

The chain uses TRBV28 and TRBJ1-6; D call uncertain. Germline V lookup: CDR1 MDHEN, CDR2 SYDVKM. Deletions cut 5 bases from V and 4 bases from J, with 9 bases between. This CDR3 has 14 amino acids. The DNA for the CDR3 is TGTGCCAGCAGTGTAACAAAGTATAATTCACCCCTCCACTTT. Translating it yields CASSVTKYNSPLHF.

Only a few counts were recorded for this clonotype. This chain links TRBV6-5 with TRBJ2-7; possible D gene TRBD1, 5 bases. The CDR3 sequence is 15 residues long. From germline, CDR1 is MNHEY and CDR2 SVGAGI. Trimming took 1 base from V and 1 from J, leaving 11 bases between them. This chain's CDR3 is CASSYWAGPSYEQYF. For the CDR3, the DNA is TGTGCCAGCAGTTACTGGGCAGGGCCGTCCTACGAGCAGTACTTC.

This clonotype showed up just a few times. The chain is built from TRBV7-6 and TRBJ2-7, with 7 bases matching TRBD1. This CDR3 region has 15 residues. CDR1 and CDR2 from the germline V gene are SGHVS and FNYEAQ. The trim removed 5 bases at V and 5 bases at J, leaving 12 bases unmatched. CDR3 region: CASSLSETGQNEQYF. CDR3 coding DNA: TGTGCCAGCAGCCTCTCCGAGACAGGGCAAAACGAGCAGTACTTC.

The chain links TRBV30 to TRBJ2-7; a possible D gene is TRBD1 (5 bases). The CDR3 covers 13 residues. Trimming removed 1 base from V and 5 bases from J, with 12 bases in between. Germline CDR1 GTSNPN, CDR2 SVGIG (reference sequence). The CDR3 reads CAWSDQGPHEQYF. The CDR3 DNA is TGTGCCTGGAGTGATCAGGGTCCCCACGAGCAGTACTTC.

The V and J genes are TRBV7-9 and TRBJ2-5; 8 nucleotides align to TRBD2. V was pared by 4 bases and J by 5 bases, with 9 bases of the junction left unmatched. Germline V gene lookup returns CDR1 SEHNR and CDR2 FQNEAQ (reference sequence). The CDR3 spans 15 residues. The CDR3 DNA sequence: TGTGCCAGCAGCTCCCGGTCGGGGGGGCCGGAGACCCAGTACTTC. This sequence encodes CASSSRSGGPETQYF. The complete variable domain, with remaining parts taken from reference TRBV7-9 and TRBJ2-5, reads DTGVSQNPRHKITKRGQNVTFRCDPISEHNRLYWYRQTLGQGPEFLTYFQNEAQLEKSRLLSDRFSAERPKGSFSTLEIQRTEQGDSAMYLCASSSRSGGPETQYFGPGTRLLVL.

J is TRBJ1-1 and V is TRBV20-1; TRBD1 matches at 8 bases. Germline CDR1 reads DFQATT; CDR2 reads SNEGSKA (reference sequence). The CDR3 extends over 11 amino acids. The CDR3 nucleotides read TGCAGCGGCGACAGGGGAACTGAAGCTTTCTTT. Translation gives CSGDRGTEAFF.

This clonotype has a count of ten or more. The J gene is TRBJ2-7, the V gene TRBV4-1; 7 positions match TRBD1. The V gene's germline CDR1 is MGHRA and CDR2 YSYEKL. This CDR3 region has 15 residues. J gave up 6 bases and V 0 bases, and 8 bases lay outside the gene matches. CDR3 DNA sequence: TGCGCCAGCAGCCAAGATGGGAAGGGGGCGGGCGAGCAGTACTTC. Amino acid sequence: CASSQDGKGAGEQYF.

A note on this clonotype: One end of the junction varies from germline; a read error may be responsible. This sequence joins TRBV4-1 and TRBJ1-1, with 7 bases fitting TRBD1. The germline gives CDR1 MGHRA, CDR2 YSYEKL. There are 15 residues in the CDR3. CDR3 coding DNA: TGCGCCAACAGCCAAGATCCGACAGGGATAACTGAAGCTTTCTTT. Translated, it gives CANSQDPTGITEAFF.

This clonotype was detected many times. The chain combines TRBV28 with TRBJ2-7; D ambiguous. The CDR3 contains 15 residues. The V gene lost 3 bases and the J gene lost 0 bases, with 12 bases spanning the gap. Germline CDR1 and CDR2: MDHEN and SYDVKM. The CDR3 region has the DNA TGTGCCAGCAGTTTGCCAGAGAGGAGCTCCTACGAGCAGTACTTC. The encoded protein is CASSLPERSSYEQYF.

This clonotype has only a few counts. The chain employs TRBV4-2 and TRBJ2-2; 15 positions match TRBD2. V shed 0 bases and J 3 bases; nucleotides not matched to a gene: 14. Germline CDR1 LGHNA, CDR2 YNFKEQ. The CDR3 totals 22 residues. Written as DNA, the CDR3 is TGTGCCAGCAGCCAAGATCTGGCAGACTGGACTAGCGGGGGGGCCGACACCGGGGAGCTGTTTTTT. Its protein is CASSQDLADWTSGGADTGELFF.

This clonotype was counted a few times. CDR3 sequence: CASSLNGGSPYEQYF. The CDR3 nucleotides are TGTGCCAGCAGCCTCAATGGCGGGAGCCCCTACGAGCAGTACTTC. This chain connects TRBV7-6 to TRBJ2-7; TRBD2 agrees at 7 bases. The CDR3 is 15 residues long. With V trimmed by 5 bases and J by 2 bases, 9 bases remained unmatched. The germline V gene encodes CDR1 SGHVS and CDR2 FNYEAQ. The entire variable domain, with the rest obtained from reference TRBV7-6 and TRBJ2-7, is as follows: GAGVSQSPRYKVTKRGQDVALRCDPISGHVSLYWYRQALGQGPEFLTYFNYEAQQDKSGLPNDRFSAERPEGSISTLTIQRTEQRDSAMYRCASSLNGGSPYEQYFGPGTRLTVT.

In its sample, this clonotype was seen many times. The chain combines TRBV7-9 with TRBJ2-7; tentative D call: TRBD2 (6 bases). Germline V gene lookup returns CDR1 SEHNR and CDR2 FQNEAQ (reference sequence). Trimming took off 10 bases at V and 2 bases at J, with 18 bases between the two ends. The CDR3 spans 14 residues. This chain's CDR3 is CATEAGTSTYEQYF. The CDR3 DNA sequence: TGTGCCACCGAAGCCGGGACTTCTACCTACGAGCAGTACTTC.